A single sample is the source of the 28 T cell receptor beta chains below, sequenced in a study of T cell responses to AZD1222 COVID-19 vaccine. Profiling relied on immunoSEQ multiplex PCR, and the TCRdb table lists in-frame clones only, not all of them. The table includes about 35,000 clones, 86% detected once. Source: peripheral blood, taken on day 0 of AZD1222 vaccination. The receptors were sampled from an adult in good health.

The chain uses TRBV4-1 and TRBJ1-3; D call uncertain. The CDR3 has 14 residues. Per germline, CDR1 MGHRA and CDR2 YSYEKL. Trimming shortened V by 0 bases and J by 5 bases, and 8 bases separated the two germline ends. The CDR3, as DNA: TGCGCCAGCAGCCAAGACCACGGCAGAAACACCATATATTTT. The encoded protein is CASSQDHGRNTIYF.

The chain recombines TRBV10-1 with TRBJ1-5; weak D call: TRBD1 (5 bases). The germline V and J ends were trimmed by 5 bases and 0 bases, with 20 bases remaining between them. The CDR3 has 18 amino acids. Germline V CDR1 and CDR2: WNHNN, SYGVQD (reference sequence). The CDR3: CASSPDSHSGYSNQPQHF. The CDR3 DNA is TGCGCCAGCAGTCCCGACAGTCATAGCGGCTATAGCAATCAGCCCCAGCATTTT.

The chain is built from TRBV7-2 and TRBJ1-1, with a weak D call TRBD1 (5 bases). CDR1 is SGHTA, CDR2 FQGNSA, per germline. The CDR3 totals 13 residues. The V end was cut by 0 bases, the J end by 6 bases, with 8 bases between. The CDR3 nucleotides are TGTGCCAGCAGCTTAGCGCGGGGGTCTGAAGCTTTCTTT. Residues: CASSLARGSEAFF.

The rearrangement joins TRBV7-2 to TRBJ1-5, with D tentatively TRBD1 (5 bases). CDR3 length: 15 residues. CDR1 is SGHTA and CDR2 is FQGNSA in the germline V gene. V gave up 5 bases and J gave up 0 bases, with 11 bases separating them. The CDR3 nucleotides are TGTGCCAGCAGCCTAACGGGGGGTAGCAATCAGCCCCAGCATTTT. This encodes CASSLTGGSNQPQHF.

The genes are TRBV19 and TRBJ1-1; 9 bases are a match to TRBD1. The CDR3 totals 13 residues. The junction had 8 bases not matched to a gene; V was cut back by 5 bases and J by 10 bases. CDR1 and CDR2 (germline): LNHDA, SQIVND (reference sequence). The CDR3 protein is CASSSDRGLTAFF. The CDR3 DNA follows: TGTGCCAGTAGTTCCGACAGGGGGTTGACAGCTTTCTTT.

The chain joins TRBV18 to TRBJ1-2, with D possibly TRBD1 on 5 matching bases. With 1 base removed from V and 7 bases from J, the gap between germline ends came to 10 bases. Germline V gene sequence: CDR1 KGHSH, CDR2 LQKENI. The CDR3 has 13 amino acids. For the CDR3, the DNA is TGTGCCAGCTCACCACAGGGGCTTGGTGGCTACACCTTC. It codes for CASSPQGLGGYTF.

CDR3 nucleotide sequence: TGCGCCAGCAGCCAAGGGAGGCCAGGGGCGGGGGAGCTGTTTTTT. Translated: CASSQGRPGAGELFF. The chain has TRBV4-3 and TRBJ2-2; perhaps TRBD1 as D (6 bases). Germline V CDR1 and CDR2: LGHNA, YSLEER. The CDR3 contains 15 residues. V was clipped by 1 base and J by 8 bases, with 14 bases between them.

V and J are TRBV7-8 and TRBJ1-3; 7 nucleotides align to TRBD1. Trimming removed 5 bases from V and 4 bases from J; junction bases left unmatched: 11. CDR1 and CDR2 from the germline V gene are SGHVS and FQNEAQ. This CDR3 has 16 amino acids. CDR3: CASSLQYGQAGNTIYF. In DNA form, the CDR3 reads TGTGCCAGCAGCCTACAATATGGACAGGCGGGAAACACCATATATTTT.

This chain links TRBV9 with TRBJ2-3; 7 bases line up with TRBD1. Germline-derived CDR1 and CDR2 are SGDLS and YYNGEE. The CDR3 contains 15 residues. V lost 0 bases, J lost 9 bases, and 10 bases stayed unmatched. CDR3 sequence: CASSVDEGARGTQYF. CDR3 sequence (DNA): TGTGCCAGCAGCGTAGATGAGGGGGCAAGGGGGACGCAGTATTTT.

J is TRBJ1-1 and V is TRBV14; 7 nucleotides align to TRBD1. V was clipped by 4 bases and J by 4 bases; unmatched bases: 15. This CDR3 spans 17 amino acids. Germline loops: CDR1 SGHDN, CDR2 FVKESK. CDR3 sequence reads: CASSPPRGTGDGTEAFF. CDR3 nucleotides: TGTGCCAGCAGCCCCCCCAGGGGTACAGGGGATGGCACTGAAGCTTTCTTT.

The chain employs TRBV5-1 and TRBJ2-3; 13 bases are a match to TRBD2. Germline-derived CDR1 and CDR2 are SGHRS and YFSETQ. The V gene end was trimmed by 4 bases and the J gene end by 7 bases; junction bases not matched to a gene: 9. The CDR3 extends over 16 amino acids. In nucleotides, the CDR3 is TGCGCCAGCAGCCCGACCGGGACTAGCGGGATGTATACGCAGTATTTT. It encodes CASSPTGTSGMYTQYF.

The J gene is TRBJ2-3, the V gene TRBV12-3 or TRBV12-4; D call uncertain. The CDR3 consists of 13 residues. V dropped 5 bases and J dropped 0 bases, with 6 bases sitting between them. CDR3 DNA: TGTGCCAGCAGTGTAACTAGCACAGATACGCAGTATTTT. Amino acid sequence: CASSVTSTDTQYF.

This chain joins TRBV11-2 and TRBJ2-7; 10 bases line up with TRBD1. Germline CDR1 SGHAT, CDR2 FQNNGV. This CDR3 contains 17 residues. With 0 bases clipped from V and 2 bases from J, the junction kept 7 bases outside the gene matches. In DNA, the CDR3 is TGTGCCAGCAGCTTAGAGACAGGGGGCCACAATACCTACGAGCAGTACTTC. Its translation: CASSLETGGHNTYEQYF.

The chain links TRBV29-1 to TRBJ2-3, with D tentatively TRBD2 (5 bases). Trimming stripped 2 bases from V and 4 bases from J, with 13 bases between. Germline CDR1 SQVTM, CDR2 ANQGSEA. This CDR3 has 14 residues. The CDR3 DNA reads TGCAGCGTTGAAAACGGGGTCCTCCCAGATACGCAGTATTTT. Its protein product is CSVENGVLPDTQYF.

This chain uses TRBV28 with TRBJ2-1; 10 bases fit TRBD2. Germline V gene data show CDR1 as MDHEN and CDR2 as SYDVKM. The junction had 5 bases not matched to a gene; V was cut back by 5 bases and J by 4 bases. This CDR3 contains 15 residues. The CDR3 protein is CASSPERGGYNEQFF. In nucleotides, the CDR3 is TGTGCCAGCAGTCCAGAGCGGGGGGGTTACAATGAGCAGTTCTTC.

The chain has TRBV4-2 and TRBJ2-1; TRBD2 matches at 11 bases. V shed 1 base, J shed 4 bases, and the junction held 0 bases outside the gene matches. The CDR3 consists of 15 residues. CDR1 and CDR2 (germline): LGHNA, YNFKEQ. CDR3 in DNA: TGTGCCAGCAGCCAAGGACTAGCGGGGTACAATGAGCAGTTCTTC. Amino acid sequence: CASSQGLAGYNEQFF.

This clone occurred a few times. V usage is TRBV3-1 (or the pseudogene TRBV3-2) and J usage is TRBJ2-7; perhaps TRBD1 as D (6 bases). This CDR3 comprises 16 residues. Looked up from germline, CDR1 is LGHDT and CDR2 is YNNKEL (reference sequence). V was trimmed by 3 bases and J by 3 bases, leaving 18 bases between them. CDR3 in amino acids: CASSHFLTQQGYEQYF. CDR3 coding DNA: TGTGCCAGCAGCCACTTCCTGACACAACAGGGCTACGAGCAGTACTTC.

V usage is TRBV24-1 and J usage is TRBJ1-5; D is uncertain. The V gene lost 6 bases and the J gene lost 0 bases, with 14 bases spanning the gap. CDR3 size: 16 residues. Germline V lookup: CDR1 KGHDR, CDR2 SFDVKD. CDR3 in amino acids: CATSRRMRDSNQPQHF. CDR3 DNA sequence: TGTGCCACCAGTAGGAGGATGAGGGATAGCAATCAGCCCCAGCATTTT.

This clone was picked up one time. The chain joins TRBV12-3 or TRBV12-4 to TRBJ2-1, with TRBD2 matching 13 bases. V lost 10 bases, J lost 4 bases, and 1 base stayed unmatched. The CDR3 loop spans 13 amino acids. The CDR3 DNA reads TGTGCCACGGGACTAGCGGGATACAATGAGCAGTTCTTC. Its protein is CATGLAGYNEQFF.

The gene calls are TRBV23-1 and TRBJ1-6, with TRBD1 as a possible D gene (6 bases). TRBV23-1 is an ORF for which the function is uncertain. The germline V and J ends were trimmed by 4 bases and 5 bases, with 21 bases remaining between them. The CDR3 is 18 amino acids. In DNA form, the CDR3 reads TGCGCCAGCAGTCCCCCCGAGGGGGACGGAGGGCATAATTCACCCCTCCACTTT. Residues: CASSPPEGDGGHNSPLHF.

DNA of the CDR3: TGCAGCGTTGGACGGGACTACCAAGAGACCCAGTACTTC. Its translation is CSVGRDYQETQYF. J is TRBJ2-5 and V is TRBV29-1; tentatively, D is TRBD2 (6 bases). The CDR3 is made up of 13 amino acids. Germline CDR1 reads SQVTM; CDR2 reads ANQGSEA. The germline V and J ends were trimmed by 4 bases and 0 bases, with 9 bases remaining between them.

The sample holds one count of this clone. The chain carries TRBV5-1 and TRBJ2-7; no definite D call. The CDR3 covers 14 residues. Germline CDR1 is SGHRS and CDR2 is YFSETQ. V was shortened by 0 bases and J by 0 bases, with 7 bases between the two germline ends. Written as DNA, the CDR3 is TGCGCCAGCAGCTTGGAGGGTATCTCCTACGAGCAGTACTTC. Its protein product is CASSLEGISYEQYF.

J is TRBJ2-7 and V is TRBV12-3 or TRBV12-4; D possibly uses TRBD1 or TRBD2 (5 bases each). V was pared by 3 bases and J by 4 bases, with 10 bases between. CDR3 length equals 13 residues. CDR3 loop: CASSLTGQYEQYF. The CDR3 coding sequence is TGTGCCAGCAGTTTGACGGGGCAGTACGAGCAGTACTTC.

The chain is built from TRBV7-3 and TRBJ2-2; 13 bases align to TRBD2. The CDR3 loop spans 17 amino acids. Trimming took 5 bases from V and 4 from J; bases not matched to a gene: 7. The germline V gene has CDR1 SGHTA and CDR2 FQGTGA. The CDR3 DNA reads TGTGCCAGCAGCCCTGGACTAGCGGGGGTTGTCACCGGGGAGCTGTTTTTT. Its translation is CASSPGLAGVVTGELFF.

CDR3 sequence (DNA): TGTGCCAGCAGTCGAGGCGGAGACACCGGGGAGCTGTTTTTT. It translates to CASSRGGDTGELFF. The J gene is TRBJ2-2, the V gene TRBV3-1 (or the pseudogene TRBV3-2); D not resolved. The length of the CDR3 is 14 residues. The V gene lost 6 bases and the J gene lost 3 bases, with 11 bases spanning the gap. Germline values: CDR1 LGHDT, CDR2 YNNKEL (reference sequence).

The chain has TRBV12-3 or TRBV12-4 and TRBJ1-2; D gene unclear. The CDR3 consists of 13 residues. V lost 6 bases to trimming and J lost 6 bases, with 14 bases between them. The CDR3 protein is CASSFGRADGYTF. The CDR3 coding sequence is TGTGCCAGCAGCTTCGGACGGGCGGATGGCTACACCTTC.

This clone occurred once. The chain employs TRBV28 and TRBJ1-6, with D unresolved. Trimming cost V 8 bases and J 8 bases, with 13 bases left between them. CDR1 is MDHEN, CDR2 SYDVKM, per germline. This CDR3 contains 13 residues. CDR3 nucleotides: TGTGCCAGCGGAGAGGCTCCACATTCACCCCTCCACTTT. Protein: CASGEAPHSPLHF.

The V gene is TRBV29-1, the J gene TRBJ1-1, with 8 bases fitting TRBD1. After removal of 4 bases from V and 4 bases from J, the junction contained 11 bases not matched to a gene. Germline V lookup: CDR1 SQVTM, CDR2 ANQGSEA. The CDR3 has 15 residues. The CDR3 DNA follows: TGCAGCGTTGTTCCTCAGGGCACAGGGGGCACTGAAGCTTTCTTT. Its protein product is CSVVPQGTGGTEAFF.